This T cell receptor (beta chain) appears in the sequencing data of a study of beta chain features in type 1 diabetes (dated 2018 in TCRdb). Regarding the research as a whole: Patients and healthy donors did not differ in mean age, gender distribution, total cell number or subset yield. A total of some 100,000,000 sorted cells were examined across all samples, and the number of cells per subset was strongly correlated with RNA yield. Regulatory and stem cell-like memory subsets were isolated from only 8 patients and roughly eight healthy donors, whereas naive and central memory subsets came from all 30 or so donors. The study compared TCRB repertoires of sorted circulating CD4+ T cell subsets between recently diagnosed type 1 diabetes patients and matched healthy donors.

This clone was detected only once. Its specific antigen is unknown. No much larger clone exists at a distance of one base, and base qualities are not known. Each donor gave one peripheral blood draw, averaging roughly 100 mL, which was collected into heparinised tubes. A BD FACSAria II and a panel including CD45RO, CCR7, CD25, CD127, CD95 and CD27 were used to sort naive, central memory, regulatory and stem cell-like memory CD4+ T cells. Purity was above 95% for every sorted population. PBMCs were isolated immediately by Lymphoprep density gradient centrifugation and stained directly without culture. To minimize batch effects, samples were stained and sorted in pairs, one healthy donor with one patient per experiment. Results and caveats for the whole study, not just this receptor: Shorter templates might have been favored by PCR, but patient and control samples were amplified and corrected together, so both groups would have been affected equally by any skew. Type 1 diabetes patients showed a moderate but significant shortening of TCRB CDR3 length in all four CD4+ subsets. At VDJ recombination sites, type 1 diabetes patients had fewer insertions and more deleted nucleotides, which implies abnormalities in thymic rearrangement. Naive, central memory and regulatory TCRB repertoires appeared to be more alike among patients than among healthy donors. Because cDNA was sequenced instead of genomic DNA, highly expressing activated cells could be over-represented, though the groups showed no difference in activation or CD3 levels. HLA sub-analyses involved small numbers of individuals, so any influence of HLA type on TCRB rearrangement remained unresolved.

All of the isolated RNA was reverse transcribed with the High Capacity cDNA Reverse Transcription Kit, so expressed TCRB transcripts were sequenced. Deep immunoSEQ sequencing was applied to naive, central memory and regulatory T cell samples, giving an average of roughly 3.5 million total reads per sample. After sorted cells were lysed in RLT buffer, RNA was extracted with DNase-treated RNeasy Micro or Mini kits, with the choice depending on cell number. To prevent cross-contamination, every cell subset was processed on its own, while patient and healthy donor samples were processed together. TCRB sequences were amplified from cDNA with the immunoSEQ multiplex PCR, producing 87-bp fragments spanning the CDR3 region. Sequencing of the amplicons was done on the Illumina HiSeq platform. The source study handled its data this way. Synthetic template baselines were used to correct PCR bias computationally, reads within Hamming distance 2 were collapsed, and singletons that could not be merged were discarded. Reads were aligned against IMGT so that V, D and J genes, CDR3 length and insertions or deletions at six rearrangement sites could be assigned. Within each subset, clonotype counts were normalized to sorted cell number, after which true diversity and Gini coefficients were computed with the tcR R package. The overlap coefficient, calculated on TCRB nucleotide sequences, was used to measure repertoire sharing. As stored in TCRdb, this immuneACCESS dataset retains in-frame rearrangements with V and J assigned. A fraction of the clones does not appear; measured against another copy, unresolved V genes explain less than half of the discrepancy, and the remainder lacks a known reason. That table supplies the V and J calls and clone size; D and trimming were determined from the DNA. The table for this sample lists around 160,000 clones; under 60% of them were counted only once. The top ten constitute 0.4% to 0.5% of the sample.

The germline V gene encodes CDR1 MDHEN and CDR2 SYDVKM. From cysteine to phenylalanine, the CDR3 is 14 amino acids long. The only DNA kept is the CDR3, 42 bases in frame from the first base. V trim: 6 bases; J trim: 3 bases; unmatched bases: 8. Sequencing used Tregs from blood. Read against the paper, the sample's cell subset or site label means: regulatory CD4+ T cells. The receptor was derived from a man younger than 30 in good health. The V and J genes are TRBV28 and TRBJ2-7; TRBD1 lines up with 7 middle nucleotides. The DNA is TGTGCCAGCAGGGCCGGGACAGTGAGCTACGAGCAGTACTTC. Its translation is CASRAGTVSYEQYF.